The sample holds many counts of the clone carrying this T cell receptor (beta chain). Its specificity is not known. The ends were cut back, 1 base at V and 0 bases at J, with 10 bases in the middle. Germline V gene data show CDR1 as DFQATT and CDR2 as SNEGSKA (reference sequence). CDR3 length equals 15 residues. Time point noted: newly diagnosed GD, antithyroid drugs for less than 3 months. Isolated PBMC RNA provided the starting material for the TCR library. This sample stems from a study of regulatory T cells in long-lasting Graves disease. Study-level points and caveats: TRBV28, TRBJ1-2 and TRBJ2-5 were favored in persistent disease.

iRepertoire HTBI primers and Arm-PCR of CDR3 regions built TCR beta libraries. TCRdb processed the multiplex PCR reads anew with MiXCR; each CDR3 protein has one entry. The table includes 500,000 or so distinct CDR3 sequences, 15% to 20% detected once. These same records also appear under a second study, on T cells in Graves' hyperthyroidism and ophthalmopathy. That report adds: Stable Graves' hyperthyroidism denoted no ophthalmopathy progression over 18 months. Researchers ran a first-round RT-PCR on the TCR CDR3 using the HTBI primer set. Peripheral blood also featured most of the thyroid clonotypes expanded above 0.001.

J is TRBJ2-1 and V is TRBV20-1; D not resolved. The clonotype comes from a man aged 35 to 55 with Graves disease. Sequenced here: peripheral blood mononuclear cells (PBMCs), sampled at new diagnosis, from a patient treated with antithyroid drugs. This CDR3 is CSARVFPNSYNEQFF. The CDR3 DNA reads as TGCAGTGCTAGAGTTTTCCCAAACTCCTACAATGAGCAGTTCTTC.